This is a list of T cell receptor beta chains from one sample in a study of blood T cells in healthy people across ages. TCRdb passed the 5' RACE reads through MiXCR, listing each CDR3 protein once. The sample contains about 1.1 million distinct CDR3 sequences, around two fifths of which appear only once. Sequencing was done on a sample of blood. The receptors originated from a man aged 18-30 years in good health. Both conserved end residues are part of each CDR3. D genes are given only for firm matches. The size of a clone is reported for some rows only, either as once, few or many, or as a class for expanded clones.

D gene	V gene	J gene	clone size	CDR3 protein	CDR3 DNA
-	TRBV12-3/TRBV12-4	TRBJ1-1	-	CASGDRDTEAFF	TGTGCCAGCGGTGACCGGGACACTGAAGCTTTCTTT
-	TRBV12-3/TRBV12-4	TRBJ2-2	-	CASYGGLGTGELFF	TGTGCCAGTTATGGAGGGCTAGGCACCGGGGAGCTGTTTTTT
TRBD1	TRBV6-6	TRBJ2-3	few	CASRPGQGPSPTDTQYF	TGTGCCAGCAGACCGGGACAGGGGCCCTCTCCCACGGATACGCAGTATTTT
-	TRBV7-9	TRBJ1-1	-	CASSLRPFFDDRSAEAFF	TGTGCCAGCAGCCTACGACCTTTCTTCGACGACAGATCCGCTGAGGCTTTCTTT
-	TRBV18	TRBJ2-2	-	CASSLSSKGTGELFF	TGTGCCAGCTCACTCTCCTCCAAAGGCACCGGGGAGCTGTTTTTT
TRBD1	TRBV5-1	TRBJ2-2	few	CASSLGIRTGVTGELFF	TGCGCCAGCAGCTTGGGAATCAGGACAGGAGTCACCGGGGAGCTGTTTTTT
TRBD1	TRBV30	TRBJ2-1	-	CAWSVSRLDRDTYNEQFF	TGTGCCTGGAGTGTTTCCCGACTCGACAGGGACACCTACAATGAGCAGTTCTTC
-	TRBV14	TRBJ2-3	-	CASSLTLTDTQYF	TGTGCCAGCAGCCTTACACTCACAGATACGCAGTATTTT
TRBD1	TRBV6-1	TRBJ2-7	-	CASSLHGTASYEQYF	TGTGCCAGCAGCTTACACGGGACAGCGTCCTACGAGCAGTACTTC
-	TRBV5-1	TRBJ2-1	-	CASSLEASSSYNEQFF	TGCGCCAGCAGCTTGGAGGCTTCTAGTTCCTACAATGAGCAGTTCTTC
-	TRBV20-1	TRBJ2-1	many	CSASSGGSSYNEQFF	TGCAGTGCTTCTTCCGGGGGCAGCTCCTACAATGAGCAGTTCTTC
-	TRBV5-1	TRBJ1-2	-	CASSTTRRDGYTF	TGCGCCAGCAGCACGACTCGAAGGGATGGCTACACCTTC
-	TRBV6-5	TRBJ1-1	-	CASGRGGGTEAFF	TGTGCCAGCGGCAGGGGAGGTGGCACTGAAGCTTTCTTT
-	TRBV12-3/TRBV12-4	TRBJ1-1	many	CASTLRYTEAFF	TGTGCCAGCACCTTGAGGTACACGGAAGCTTTCTTT
-	TRBV27	TRBJ2-1	-	CASRSLVNEQFF	TGTGCCAGCAGATCTCTAGTGAATGAGCAGTTCTTC
TRBD1	TRBV2	TRBJ1-2	few	CASSEDGTGYGYTF	TGTGCCAGCAGTGAAGATGGGACAGGTTATGGCTACACCTTC
-	TRBV20-1	TRBJ2-1	-	CSARVPRGAGPTNEQFF	TGCAGTGCTAGAGTCCCCCGGGGGGCGGGGCCCACCAATGAGCAGTTCTTC
TRBD1	TRBV10-3	TRBJ2-1	-	CAISAGGENNEQFF	TGTGCCATCAGCGCAGGGGGCGAAAACAATGAGCAGTTCTTC
-	TRBV5-1	TRBJ1-4	-	CASSDGRDKKLFF	TGCGCCAGCAGCGACGGCAGGGATAAGAAACTGTTTTTT
-	TRBV4-1	TRBJ2-4	few	CASSQMTEAKNIQYF	TGCGCCAGCAGCCAAATGACCGAGGCCAAAAACATTCAGTACTTC
TRBD1	TRBV11-1	TRBJ1-1	-	CASSSGRQGADTEAFF	TGTGCCAGCAGCTCGGGAAGACAGGGGGCGGACACTGAAGCTTTCTTT
-	TRBV2	TRBJ2-4	-	CASSFKGEQYF	TGTGCCAGCAGTTTTAAAGGGGAGCAGTACTTC
-	TRBV10-3	TRBJ2-2	-	CATSGVTGELFF	TGTGCCACCTCAGGGGTCACCGGGGAGCTGTTTTTT
-	TRBV7-8	TRBJ2-7	-	CASSLDRSGEQYF	TGTGCCAGCAGCTTAGACAGGTCGGGCGAGCAGTACTTC
TRBD1	TRBV20-1	TRBJ2-4	few	CSSLQQTGAKNIQYF	TGCAGTTCGCTACAGCAGACAGGGGCCAAAAACATTCAGTACTTC
TRBD1	TRBV20-1	TRBJ2-3	few	CSARDLRTGPSTDTQYF	TGCAGTGCTAGAGACCTTAGGACAGGACCTAGCACAGATACGCAGTATTTT
-	TRBV5-5	TRBJ1-6	few	CASSLLRPGHQLNSPLHF	TGTGCCAGCAGCTTGCTGAGACCCGGACACCAGCTCAATTCACCCCTCCACTTT
-	TRBV9	TRBJ2-5	-	CASSVAAQGSYNEQYF	TGTGCCAGCAGCGTTGCGGCACAGGGCTCCTACAATGAGCAGTACTTC
-	TRBV5-1	TRBJ2-7	-	CASTGAGEQYF	TGCGCCAGCACCGGGGCCGGAGAGCAGTACTTC
-	TRBV5-6	TRBJ1-1	-	CASSLWTTPRNTEAFF	TGTGCCAGCAGCTTGTGGACAACTCCCAGAAACACTGAAGCTTTCTTT
-	TRBV7-2	TRBJ1-6	-	CASSLAGEIGPPLHF	TGTGCCAGCAGCTTGGCTGGTGAAATTGGTCCACCCCTCCACTTT
-	TRBV10-3	TRBJ2-3	-	CAISDGLTDTQYF	TGTGCCATCAGTGACGGACTTACGGATACGCAGTATTTT
-	TRBV9	TRBJ2-1	few	CASSVDRAVEQFF	TGTGCCAGCAGCGTAGACAGGGCGGTTGAGCAGTTCTTC
TRBD1	TRBV9	TRBJ2-5	-	CASSPGTGVRRETQYF	TGTGCCAGCAGCCCCGGGACAGGGGTTAGAAGGGAGACCCAGTACTTC
TRBD1	TRBV15	TRBJ2-7	few	CATSRARDRIDEQYF	TGTGCCACCAGCAGAGCCCGGGACAGGATCGACGAGCAGTACTTC
-	TRBV6-4	TRBJ1-1	few	CASSGLGVTMNTEAFF	TGTGCCAGCAGTGGGCTCGGCGTCACTATGAACACTGAAGCTTTCTTT
-	TRBV29-1	TRBJ1-1	-	CSAPDSPLNTEAFF	TGCAGCGCCCCGGACAGTCCTCTGAACACTGAAGCTTTCTTT
TRBD1	TRBV18	TRBJ2-6	-	CASSRTGLSGANVLTF	TGTGCCAGCTCAAGGACAGGGCTTTCTGGGGCCAACGTCCTGACTTTC
-	TRBV29-1	TRBJ2-3	-	CSVEKVGGAGTQYF	TGCAGCGTTGAAAAAGTTGGGGGGGCAGGTACGCAGTATTTT
-	TRBV12-3/TRBV12-4	TRBJ2-5	many	CASSLVQPYGQYF	TGTGCCAGCAGTTTGGTTCAGCCGTATGGGCAGTACTTC